The next 14 T cell receptor beta chains were all read from a single sample in a study of response to subunit inactivated influenza vaccine (dated by TCRdb to 2017 to 2018). The protocol used for the library was RT-PCR. The reads were generated on an Illumina HiSeq 2500. TCRdb took the public reads, trimmed them with fastp at Q25, ran MiXCR for clone calling and kept in-frame beta chains. All rows with the same CDR3 protein become a single entry with the most common DNA and genes. The sample data list about 780,000 distinct CDR3 sequences, and under 20% of these were observed just once. About 11% of the sample is held by the ten biggest clonotypes. Specimen: PBMCs from blood, collected roughly 5 days after vaccination. The receptor set was obtained from a man between 45 and 60 years old who received an inactivated influenza vaccine. Donor details come from another sample of the same person, matched by shared clones.

V gene TRBV7-9 combines with J gene TRBJ1-1; TRBD1 matches 10 bases. The germline V gene encodes CDR1 SEHNR and CDR2 FQNEAQ (reference sequence). J gave up 3 bases and V 5 bases, and 9 bases lay outside the gene matches. The CDR3 totals 16 residues. The CDR3 nucleotides are TGTGCCAGCAGCCACCGGGACAGGGGTCTGGACACTGAAGCTTTCTTT. Translating it yields CASSHRDRGLDTEAFF.

This chain connects TRBV5-5 to TRBJ2-5; 7 bases line up with TRBD1. The CDR3 is 14 residues long. Germline CDR1 SGHKS, CDR2 YYEKEE (reference sequence). The ends lost 5 bases at V and 1 base at J; junction bases unmatched: 5. CDR3 in amino acids: CASRDGTAQETQYF. CDR3 nucleotides: TGTGCCAGCAGGGATGGGACAGCCCAAGAGACCCAGTACTTC.

This clonotype was observed at least ten times. V and J are TRBV12-3 or TRBV12-4 and TRBJ2-7; D is perhaps TRBD2 (5 bases). This CDR3 is 12 amino acids long. The V end was cut by 6 bases, the J end by 6 bases, with 12 bases between. This CDR3 is CASSIGRGEQYF. CDR3 nucleotide sequence: TGTGCCAGCAGCATCGGCCGGGGCGAGCAGTACTTC.

The chain employs TRBV10-3 and TRBJ2-1; TRBD2 is a possible D gene (5 bases). The V end lost 7 bases, the J end lost 7 bases, and 11 bases lay between the germline ends. The CDR3 consists of 12 residues. Germline V gene lookup returns CDR1 ENHRY and CDR2 SYGVKD. CDR3 loop: CAINGNENEQFF. Here the CDR3 DNA reads TGTGCCATCAACGGGAACGAGAATGAGCAGTTCTTC.

CDR3 amino acids: CSAKGGGKETQYF. The CDR3 DNA is TGCAGTGCTAAAGGGGGGGGAAAAGAGACCCAGTACTTC. The chain joins TRBV20-1 to TRBJ2-5, with D perhaps TRBD2 (7 bases). Germline values: CDR1 DFQATT, CDR2 SNEGSKA (reference sequence). The V and J ends lost 4 bases and 3 bases respectively, with 12 bases between them. The CDR3 runs 13 residues.

The CDR3 region has the DNA TGTGCCACCAGTGATTTGACCTTGGGGGAGACCCAGTACTTC. This encodes CATSDLTLGETQYF. The rearrangement links TRBV24-1 to TRBJ2-5; D gene uncertain. CDR3 length: 14 amino acids. Trimming cost V 0 bases and J 5 bases, with 9 bases left between them. Per the germline V gene, CDR1 is KGHDR and CDR2 is SFDVKD.

J is TRBJ2-3 and V is TRBV19, with D tentatively TRBD2 (5 bases). Between the trimmed V and J ends, which lost 3 bases and 5 bases, there was a span of 12 bases. Germline V gene sequence: CDR1 LNHDA, CDR2 SQIVND (reference sequence). This CDR3 has 14 residues. Written as DNA, the CDR3 is TGTGCCAGTAGTATGTCGGGGTTAGGAGATACGCAGTATTTT. Translated, it gives CASSMSGLGDTQYF.

The gene calls are TRBV4-1 and TRBJ2-7; TRBD1 matches 10 bases. The CDR3 runs 16 residues. Germline values: CDR1 MGHRA, CDR2 YSYEKL. Trimming at V came to 4 bases and at J to 2 bases, leaving 8 bases not matched to a gene. CDR3 amino acids: CASSRSGTGDPYEQYF. CDR3 nucleotide sequence: TGCGCCAGCAGCCGGTCCGGGACAGGGGATCCCTACGAGCAGTACTTC.

This chain uses TRBV20-1 with TRBJ2-3; TRBD2 matches at 7 bases. Germline V lookup: CDR1 DFQATT, CDR2 SNEGSKA (reference sequence). The CDR3 is 12 residues long. For the CDR3, the DNA is TGCGGGGGGGGACGAGTTGCGGATACGCAGTATTTT. Protein: CGGGRVADTQYF.

The chain has TRBV18 and TRBJ1-6; tentative D call: TRBD1 (6 bases). Germline-derived CDR1 and CDR2 are KGHSH and LQKENI. V was trimmed by 3 bases and J by 13 bases, leaving 16 bases between them. This CDR3 spans 14 amino acids. The CDR3 region is CASSPAGGGHPLHF. The CDR3 region has the DNA TGTGCCAGCTCACCGGCAGGTGGGGGACACCCCCTCCACTTT.

This chain connects TRBV7-3 to TRBJ2-1, with unresolved D. The V gene's germline CDR1 is SGHTA and CDR2 FQGTGA. V was cut by 1 base and J by 6 bases, with 7 bases left in between. The CDR3 has 13 amino acids. For the CDR3, the DNA is TGTGCCAGCAGCTTAAGCTCAGCCAATGAGCAGTTCTTC. Its protein is CASSLSSANEQFF.

The V and J genes are TRBV5-6 and TRBJ2-1, with a possible D match to TRBD2 (6 bases). There are 14 residues in the CDR3. V was pared by 0 bases and J by 14 bases, with 18 bases between. CDR1 is SGHDT and CDR2 is YYEEEE in the germline V gene. The CDR3 coding sequence is TGTGCCAGCAGCTTGGCCCGCACCCGGATAGCGGAGTTCTTC. Translating gives CASSLARTRIAEFF.

This clonotype turned up a few times. The chain is built from TRBV2 and TRBJ2-5; 7 positions agree with TRBD1. J gave up 4 bases and V 10 bases, and 15 bases lay outside the gene matches. Germline CDR1 and CDR2: SNHLY and FYNNEI. This CDR3 is built from 15 residues. CDR3 protein: CATESTGVSGETQYF. The CDR3, as DNA: TGTGCCACCGAGTCTACAGGGGTTTCTGGAGAGACCCAGTACTTC.

This clonotype occurred a few times. The genes are TRBV12-3 or TRBV12-4 and TRBJ2-5; 7 bases line up with TRBD1. The CDR3 covers 15 residues. The junction had 8 bases not matched to a gene; V was cut back by 6 bases and J by 1 base. The CDR3 region has the DNA TGTGCCAGCAGCGACAGGGCCTTGGTCCAAGAGACCCAGTACTTC. Its protein is CASSDRALVQETQYF.